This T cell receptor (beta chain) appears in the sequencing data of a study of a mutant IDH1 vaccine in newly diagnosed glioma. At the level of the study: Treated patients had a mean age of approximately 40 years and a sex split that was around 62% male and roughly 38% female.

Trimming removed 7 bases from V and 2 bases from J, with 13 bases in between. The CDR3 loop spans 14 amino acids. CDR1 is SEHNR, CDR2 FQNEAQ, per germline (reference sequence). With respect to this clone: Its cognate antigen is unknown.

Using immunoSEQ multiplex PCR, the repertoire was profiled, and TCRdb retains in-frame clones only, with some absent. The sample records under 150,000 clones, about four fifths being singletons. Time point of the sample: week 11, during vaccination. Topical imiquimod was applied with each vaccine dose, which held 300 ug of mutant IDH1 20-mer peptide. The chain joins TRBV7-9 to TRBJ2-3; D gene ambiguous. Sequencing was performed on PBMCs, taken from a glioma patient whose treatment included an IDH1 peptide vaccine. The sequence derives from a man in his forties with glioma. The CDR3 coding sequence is TGTGCCAGCATGGTAATGGGGAACACAGATACGCAGTATTTT. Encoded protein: CASMVMGNTDTQYF.